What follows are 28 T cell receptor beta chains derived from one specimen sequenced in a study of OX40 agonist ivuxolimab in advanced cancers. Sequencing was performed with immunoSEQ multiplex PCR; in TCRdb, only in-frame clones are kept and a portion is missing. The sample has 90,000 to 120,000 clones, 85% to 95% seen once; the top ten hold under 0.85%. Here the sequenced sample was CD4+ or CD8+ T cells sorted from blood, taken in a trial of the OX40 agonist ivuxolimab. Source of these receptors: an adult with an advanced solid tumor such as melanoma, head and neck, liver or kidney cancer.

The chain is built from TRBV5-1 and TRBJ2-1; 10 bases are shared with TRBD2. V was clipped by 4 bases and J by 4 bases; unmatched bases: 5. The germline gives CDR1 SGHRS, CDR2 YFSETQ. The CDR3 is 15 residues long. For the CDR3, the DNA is TGCGCCAGCAGCACCGGGACTAGCGATTACAATGAGCAGTTCTTC. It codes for CASSTGTSDYNEQFF.

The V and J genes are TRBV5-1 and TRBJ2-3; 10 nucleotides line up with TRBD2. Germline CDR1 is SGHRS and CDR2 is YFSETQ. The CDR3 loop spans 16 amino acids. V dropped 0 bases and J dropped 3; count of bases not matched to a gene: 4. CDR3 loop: CASSLEASGGTDTQYF. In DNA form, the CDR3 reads TGCGCCAGCAGCTTGGAGGCTAGCGGGGGAACAGATACGCAGTATTTT.

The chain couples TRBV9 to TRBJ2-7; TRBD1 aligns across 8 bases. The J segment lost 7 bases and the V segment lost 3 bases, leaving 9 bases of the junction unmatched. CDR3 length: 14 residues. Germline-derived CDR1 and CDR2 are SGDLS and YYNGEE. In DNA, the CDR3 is TGTGCCAGCAGCGCAGACAGGGGAGATGGAGAGCAGTACTTC. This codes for CASSADRGDGEQYF.

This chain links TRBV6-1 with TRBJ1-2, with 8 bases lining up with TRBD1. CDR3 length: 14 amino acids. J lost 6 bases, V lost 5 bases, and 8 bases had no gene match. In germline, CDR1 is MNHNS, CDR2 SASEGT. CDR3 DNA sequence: TGTGCCAGCAGTTCCCACCAGGGGGCGGATGGCTACACCTTC. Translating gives CASSSHQGADGYTF.

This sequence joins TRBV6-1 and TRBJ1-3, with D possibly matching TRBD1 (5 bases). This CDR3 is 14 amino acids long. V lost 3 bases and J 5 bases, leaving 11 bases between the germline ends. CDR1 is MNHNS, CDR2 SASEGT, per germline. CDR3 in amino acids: CASSDSGLRNTIYF. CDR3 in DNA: TGTGCCAGCAGTGATTCAGGGTTAAGAAACACCATATATTTT.

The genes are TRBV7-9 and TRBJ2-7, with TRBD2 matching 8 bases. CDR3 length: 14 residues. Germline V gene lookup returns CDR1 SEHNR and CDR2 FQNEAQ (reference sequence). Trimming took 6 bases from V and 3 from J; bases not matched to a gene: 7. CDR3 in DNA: TGTGCCAGCAGTCCCCGGACTAGCAGCTACGAGCAGTACTTC. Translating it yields CASSPRTSSYEQYF.

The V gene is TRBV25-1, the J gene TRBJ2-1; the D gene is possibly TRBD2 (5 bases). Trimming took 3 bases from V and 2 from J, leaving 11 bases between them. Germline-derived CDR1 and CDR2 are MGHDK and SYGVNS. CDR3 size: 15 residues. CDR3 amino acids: CASSEAGITYNEQFF. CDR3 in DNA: TGTGCCAGCAGTGAGGCGGGCATAACCTACAATGAGCAGTTCTTC.

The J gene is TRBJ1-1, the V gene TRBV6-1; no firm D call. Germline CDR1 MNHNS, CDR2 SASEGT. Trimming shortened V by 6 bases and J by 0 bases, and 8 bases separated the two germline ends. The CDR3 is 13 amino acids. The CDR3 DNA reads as TGTGCCAGCAGGAAGGAGGTGAACACTGAAGCTTTCTTT. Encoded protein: CASRKEVNTEAFF.

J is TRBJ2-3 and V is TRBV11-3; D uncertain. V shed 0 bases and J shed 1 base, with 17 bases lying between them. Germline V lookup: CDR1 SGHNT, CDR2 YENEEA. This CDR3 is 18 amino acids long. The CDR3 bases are TGTGCCAGCAGCTTAGATCCTTGGGGTGGCCGGCGCACAGATACGCAGTATTTT. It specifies CASSLDPWGGRRTDTQYF. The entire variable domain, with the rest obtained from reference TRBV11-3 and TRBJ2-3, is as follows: EAGVVQSPRYKIIEKKQPVAFWCNPISGHNTLYWYLQNLGQGPELLIRYENEEAVDDSQLPKDRFSAERLKGVDSTLKIQPAELGDSAVYLCASSLDPWGGRRTDTQYFGPGTRLTVL.

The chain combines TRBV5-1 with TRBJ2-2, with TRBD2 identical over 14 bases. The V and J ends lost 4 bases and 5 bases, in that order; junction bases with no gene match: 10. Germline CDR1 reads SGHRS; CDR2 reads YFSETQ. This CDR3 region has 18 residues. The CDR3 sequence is CASSKGLAGVGRTGELFF. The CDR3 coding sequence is TGCGCCAGCAGCAAGGGACTAGCGGGGGTTGGTCGGACCGGGGAGCTGTTTTTT.

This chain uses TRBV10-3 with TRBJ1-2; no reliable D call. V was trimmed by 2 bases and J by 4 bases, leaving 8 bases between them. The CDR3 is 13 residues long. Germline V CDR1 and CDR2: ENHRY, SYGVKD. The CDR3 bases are TGTGCCATCAGTGAGGAACTTCCCTATGGCTACACCTTC. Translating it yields CAISEELPYGYTF.

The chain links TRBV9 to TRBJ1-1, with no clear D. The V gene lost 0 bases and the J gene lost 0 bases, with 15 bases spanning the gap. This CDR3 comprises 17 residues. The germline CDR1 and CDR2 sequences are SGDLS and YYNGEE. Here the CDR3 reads CASSVGLSVSMNTEAFF. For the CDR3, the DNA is TGTGCCAGCAGCGTAGGTTTGTCAGTCTCCATGAACACTGAAGCTTTCTTT. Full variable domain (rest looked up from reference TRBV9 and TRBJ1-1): DSGVTQTPKHLITATGQRVTLRCSPRSGDLSVYWYQQSLDQGLQFLIQYYNGEERAKGNILERFSAQQFPDLHSELNLSSLELGDSALYFCASSVGLSVSMNTEAFFGQGTRLTVV.

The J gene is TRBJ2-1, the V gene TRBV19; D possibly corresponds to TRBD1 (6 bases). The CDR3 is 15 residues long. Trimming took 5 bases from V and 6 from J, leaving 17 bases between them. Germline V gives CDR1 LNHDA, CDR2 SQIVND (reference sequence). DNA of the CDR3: TGTGCCAGTAGTCGTGAGGGGACAAGGGGCAATGAGCAGTTCTTC. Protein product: CASSREGTRGNEQFF.

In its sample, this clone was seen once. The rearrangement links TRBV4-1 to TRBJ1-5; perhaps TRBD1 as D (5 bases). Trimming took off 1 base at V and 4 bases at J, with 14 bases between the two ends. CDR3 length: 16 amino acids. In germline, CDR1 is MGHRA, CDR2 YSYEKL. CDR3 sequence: CASSQGLGAVNQPQHF. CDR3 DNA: TGCGCCAGCAGCCAAGGGCTCGGGGCAGTAAATCAGCCCCAGCATTTT.

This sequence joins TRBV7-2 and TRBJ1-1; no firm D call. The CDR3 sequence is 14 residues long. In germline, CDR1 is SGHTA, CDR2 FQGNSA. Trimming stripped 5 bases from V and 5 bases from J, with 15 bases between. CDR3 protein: CASSRNPSGTEAFF. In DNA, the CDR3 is TGTGCCAGCAGCCGGAACCCCAGTGGGACTGAAGCTTTCTTT.

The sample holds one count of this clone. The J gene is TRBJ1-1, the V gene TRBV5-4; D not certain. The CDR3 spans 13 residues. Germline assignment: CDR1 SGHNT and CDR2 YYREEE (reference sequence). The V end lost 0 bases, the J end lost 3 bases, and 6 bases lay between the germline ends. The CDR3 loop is CASSLVADTEAFF. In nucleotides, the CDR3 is TGTGCCAGCAGCTTGGTGGCAGACACTGAAGCTTTCTTT.

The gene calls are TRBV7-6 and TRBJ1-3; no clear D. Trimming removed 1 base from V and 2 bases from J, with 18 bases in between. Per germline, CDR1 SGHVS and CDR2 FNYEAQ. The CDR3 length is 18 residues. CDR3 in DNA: TGTGCCAGCAGCTTAGTAGACCGGAATGTAGAGGCTGGAAACACCATATATTTT. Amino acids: CASSLVDRNVEAGNTIYF.

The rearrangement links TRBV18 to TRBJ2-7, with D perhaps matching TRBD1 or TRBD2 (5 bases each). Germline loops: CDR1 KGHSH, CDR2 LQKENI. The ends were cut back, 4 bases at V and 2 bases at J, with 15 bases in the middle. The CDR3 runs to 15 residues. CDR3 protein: CASSQGTLPTYEQYF. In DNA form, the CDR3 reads TGTGCCAGCTCACAGGGGACCTTGCCGACCTACGAGCAGTACTTC.

The CDR3 sequence: CASSGSHGGRVDYGYTF. In DNA, the CDR3 is TGTGCCAGCAGCGGCAGTCATGGAGGCAGGGTCGACTATGGCTACACCTTC. This rearrangement joins TRBV9 to TRBJ1-2; a possible D gene is TRBD1 (5 bases). This CDR3 region has 17 residues. Germline V gene lookup returns CDR1 SGDLS and CDR2 YYNGEE. With 3 bases removed from V and 3 bases from J, the gap between germline ends came to 21 bases.

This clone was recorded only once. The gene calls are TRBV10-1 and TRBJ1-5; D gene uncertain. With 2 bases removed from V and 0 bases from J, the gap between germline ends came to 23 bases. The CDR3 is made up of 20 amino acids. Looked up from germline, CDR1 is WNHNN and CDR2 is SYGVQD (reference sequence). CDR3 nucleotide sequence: TGCGCCAGCAGTGAGCCAGCTTCGCCTTCTAGTGTACTTAGCAATCAGCCCCAGCATTTT. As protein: CASSEPASPSSVLSNQPQHF.

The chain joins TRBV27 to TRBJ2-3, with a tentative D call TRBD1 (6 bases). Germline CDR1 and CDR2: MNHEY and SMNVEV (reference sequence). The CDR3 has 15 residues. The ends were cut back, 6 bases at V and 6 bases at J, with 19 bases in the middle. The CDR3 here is CASRPRASRGDTQYF. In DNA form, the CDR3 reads TGTGCCAGCAGACCCCGGGCGAGCAGGGGTGATACGCAGTATTTT.

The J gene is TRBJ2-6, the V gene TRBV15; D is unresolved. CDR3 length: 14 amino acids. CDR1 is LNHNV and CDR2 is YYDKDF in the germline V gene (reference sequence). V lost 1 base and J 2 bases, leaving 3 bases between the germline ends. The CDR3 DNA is TGTGCCACCAGCAGAGCTGCTGGGGCCAACGTCCTGACTTTC. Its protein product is CATSRAAGANVLTF.

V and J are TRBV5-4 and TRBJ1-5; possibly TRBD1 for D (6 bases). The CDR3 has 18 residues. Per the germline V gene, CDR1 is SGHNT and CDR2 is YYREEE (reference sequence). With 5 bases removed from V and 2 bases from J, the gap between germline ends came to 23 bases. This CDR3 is CASRLRSGGAKGNQPQHF. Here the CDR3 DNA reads TGTGCCAGCAGGCTGAGGTCGGGGGGGGCTAAGGGCAATCAGCCCCAGCATTTT.

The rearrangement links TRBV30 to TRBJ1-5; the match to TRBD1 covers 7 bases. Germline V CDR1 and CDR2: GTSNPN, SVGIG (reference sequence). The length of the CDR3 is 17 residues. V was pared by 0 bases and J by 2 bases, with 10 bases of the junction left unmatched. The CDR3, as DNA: TGTGCCTGGAGTGTCACCGGGACAGTCGTAGGCAATCAGCCCCAGCATTTT. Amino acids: CAWSVTGTVVGNQPQHF.

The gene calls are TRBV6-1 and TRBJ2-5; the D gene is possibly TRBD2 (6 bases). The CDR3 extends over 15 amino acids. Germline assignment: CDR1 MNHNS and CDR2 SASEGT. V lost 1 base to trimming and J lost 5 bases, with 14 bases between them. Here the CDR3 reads CASSEGRRVSETQYF. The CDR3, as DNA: TGTGCCAGCAGTGAAGGGAGGAGGGTCTCGGAGACCCAGTACTTC.

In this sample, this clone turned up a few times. The CDR3 loop reads CAWSVPDRGNSPLHF. The CDR3 nucleotides read TGTGCCTGGAGTGTTCCCGACAGGGGAAATTCACCCCTCCACTTT. The V call is TRBV30, the J call TRBJ1-6; 8 nucleotides agree with TRBD1. J gave up 7 bases and V 0 bases, and 5 bases lay outside the gene matches. CDR1 is GTSNPN, CDR2 SVGIG, per germline (reference sequence). The CDR3 runs 15 residues.

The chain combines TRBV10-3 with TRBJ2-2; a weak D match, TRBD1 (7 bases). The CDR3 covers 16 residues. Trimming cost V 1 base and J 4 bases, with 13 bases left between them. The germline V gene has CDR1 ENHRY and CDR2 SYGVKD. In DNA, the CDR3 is TGTGCCATCAGTGAGTTGGGCGGGGACAGCACCGGGGAGCTGTTTTTT. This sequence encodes CAISELGGDSTGELFF.

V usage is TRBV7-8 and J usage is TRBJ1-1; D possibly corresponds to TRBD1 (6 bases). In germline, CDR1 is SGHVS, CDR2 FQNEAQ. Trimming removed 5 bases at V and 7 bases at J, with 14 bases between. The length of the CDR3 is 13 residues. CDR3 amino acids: CASSSDRTVEAFF. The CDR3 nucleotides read TGTGCCAGCAGCAGTGACAGGACCGTTGAAGCTTTCTTT.